Detailed here is one T cell receptor (beta chain). Its antigen has not been determined. No much larger clone is present one base from it, and per-base qualities are unavailable. Its CDR3 holds 18 amino acids, cysteine through phenylalanine. Here the CDR3 DNA is all that survives: 54 bases in frame from base 1. The germline V gene encodes CDR1 PRHDT and CDR2 FYEKMQ (reference sequence). V gives up 1 base and J gives up 7 bases, and the segment between their germline ends measures 23 bases. The immunoSEQ Assay, a bias-controlled multiplex PCR, was used to amplify TCRbeta CDR3 regions from genomic DNA. The original pipeline was this. Within the assay, amplification of reference gene primers was used to estimate how many nucleated cells each sample contained. To quantify the absolute abundance of each unique TCRbeta CDR3 rearrangement, sequence reads were collapsed and filtered. For each sample, productive Simpson clonality was calculated as the square root of Simpson's diversity index over productive rearrangements. Imported from immuneACCESS, the table was reduced by TCRdb to in-frame sequences with V and J called. These copies leave out some clones; in studies compared against another copy, an unresolved V gene accounts for under half, and the cause of the remainder is not known. V and J calls and clone size are given by that table; D and trimming were obtained from the DNA. Counted in this sample were 120,000 or so clones; 65% to 85% of them appeared once. The ten largest account for 1.9% of the sample.

The collaborating institutions used their own protocols to collect whole blood in K2EDTA tubes. For TCRbeta analysis, collaborators shipped samples in one of three forms: frozen whole blood, isolated PBMCs, or DNA extracted from either of those sample types. This sample was included in a study of blood T cell repertoires in COVID-19 (dated by TCRdb to about 2020). The study in broad terms: Samples covering the acute and convalescent phases of COVID-19 were provided by collaborators in the United States, Italy and Spain. The prospective study material was composed of cDNA or gDNA derived from T cells, B-cell-depleted T cells, or PBMCs. The dataset comprised deeply sampled blood TCRbeta repertoires from subjects exposed to, actively infected with, or recovered from COVID-19. The repertoires were released in a freely available public database intended as a resource for research on the immune response to SARS-CoV-2. Samples came from the ongoing ImmuneRACE study (first 160 participants) plus 1,254 subjects from 6 global collaborators. A de-identified subject ID, COVID-19 status, age in years and sex were almost always included in the sample metadata. Where available, HLA class I and class II types were obtained from metadata supplied by the sample provider rather than from assay-based typing.

Findings and caveats that apply to the study as a whole: Clinical and demographic metadata were provided uncurated, with the amount varying by source and participant.

The receptor chain draws on TRBV13 and TRBJ2-1, and perhaps TRBD1 as D gene, on 6 matching bases. The sequencing input was peripheral blood. The receptor was derived from a man between 65 and 85 years old with acute or convalescent COVID-19. The DNA is as follows: TGTGCCAGCAGCTTAGAAGTGTTCTGGGGGCCGTCCCGGAATGAGCAGTTCTTC. Translated, it gives CASSLEVFWGPSRNEQFF.